This T cell receptor beta chain appears in the sequencing data of a study of T cell repertoires in cytomegalovirus infection. In the study overall: Evidence of both CMV infection and a matching HLA type came from public TCR beta signatures.

Details on this clonotype: Antigen: not known.

Study-wide points: The ex vivo response was dominated by HLA-C-restricted CMV-specific TCR beta clonotypes. Public TCR beta family frequency separated CMV-and-HLA carriers, including in an independent cohort.

TCRdb processed the reads anew with MiXCR; each CDR3 protein has one entry. The table lists 250,000 or so distinct CDR3 sequences, 10% to 15% of them singletons. Sequenced input: PBMCs. The source of this sequence is a human donor in good health (CMV status not recorded). Some clones in this sample may be carry-over from other donors' samples.

The CDR3 nucleotides are TGTGCCAGCAGTTTAGGTACAGCCGGAAGGACCGGGGAGCTGTTTTTT. Residues: CASSLGTAGRTGELFF. The rearrangement joins TRBV12-3 or TRBV12-4 to TRBJ2-2, with D uncertain. V lost 1 base and J lost 5, with 14 bases in between. This CDR3 contains 16 residues.